These 15 T cell receptor beta chains came from one sample sequenced in a study of cytomegalovirus exposure and HLA in healthy donors. The PCR was carried out with 60 Vbeta primers and 13 Jbeta primers. Data came from immunoSEQ multiplex PCR; TCRdb stores just in-frame clones and leaves some out. The sample consists of 150,000 or so clones, approximately 71% of them appearing once. Specimen: PBMCs. These receptors came from a man aged 25 to 40 in good health and CMV-seropositive.

V gene TRBV5-1 combines with J gene TRBJ1-2, with D tentatively TRBD1 (6 bases). Germline V gene sequence: CDR1 SGHRS, CDR2 YFSETQ. The CDR3 contains 14 residues. V gave up 2 bases and J gave up 4 bases, with 12 bases separating them. CDR3 in DNA: TGCGCCAGCAGCTTTGCGGACAGCATCTATGGCTACACCTTC. It codes for CASSFADSIYGYTF. Looking up the rest from reference TRBV5-1 and TRBJ1-2 gives the full variable domain: KAGVTQTPRYLIKTRGQQVTLSCSPISGHRSVSWYQQTPGQGLQFLFEYFSETQRNKGNFPGRFSGRQFSNSRSEMNVSTLELGDSALYLCASSFADSIYGYTFGSGTRLTVV.

Of note for this clone: The junction does not match germline at one end; this may be a read error. The CDR3 region has the DNA TGCGCCAGCAGTGAGGTAGCGGGAGAGCGGTACTTC. Amino acids: CASSEVAGERYF. V and J are TRBV10-2 and TRBJ2-7, with TRBD2 matching 9 bases. This CDR3 is built from 12 residues. In germline, CDR1 is WSHSY, CDR2 SAAADI.

This chain uses TRBV7-6 with TRBJ2-7; D might be TRBD1 (6 bases). Germline V gives CDR1 SGHVS, CDR2 FNYEAQ. This CDR3 contains 14 residues. V was cut by 2 bases and J by 2 bases, with 10 bases left in between. CDR3 protein: CASSLWDITYEQYF. CDR3 nucleotide sequence: TGTGCCAGCAGCTTATGGGACATTACCTACGAGCAGTACTTC.

This chain connects TRBV6-6 to TRBJ2-2; D uncertain. The CDR3 is 12 residues long. Germline CDR1 reads MNHNY; CDR2 reads SVGAGI (reference sequence). V gave up 8 bases and J gave up 5 bases, with 9 bases separating them. The CDR3 reads CASREVTGELFF. The CDR3 DNA reads TGTGCCAGCCGAGAGGTAACCGGGGAGCTGTTTTTT.

The chain links TRBV27 to TRBJ1-2; 8 bases match TRBD1. Looked up from germline, CDR1 is MNHEY and CDR2 is SMNVEV (reference sequence). The CDR3 loop spans 15 amino acids. Trimming took 8 bases from V and 4 from J; bases not matched to a gene: 12. The CDR3 nucleotides read TGTGCCAGCCTAGAGGCCGGGACAGGCGGCTATGGCTACACCTTC. Its protein is CASLEAGTGGYGYTF.

This clone was seen a few times. This rearrangement joins TRBV10-2 to TRBJ1-2; 7 positions agree with TRBD1. V dropped 4 bases and J dropped 2; count of bases not matched to a gene: 4. The CDR3 extends over 14 amino acids. CDR1 and CDR2 (germline): WSHSY, SAAADI. The CDR3 bases are TGCGCCAGCAGTGCCCAGACAGGGAACTATGGCTACACCTTC. Protein: CASSAQTGNYGYTF.

The genes are TRBV9 and TRBJ2-7; no firm D call. V lost 4 bases and J lost 1, with 9 bases in between. The CDR3 is 13 amino acids. Per germline, CDR1 SGDLS and CDR2 YYNGEE. CDR3 in amino acids: CASSRDSSYEQYF. The DNA of the CDR3 is TGTGCCAGCAGCCGAGACTCTTCCTACGAGCAGTACTTC.

This chain uses TRBV7-9 with TRBJ2-1; D is possibly TRBD2 (6 bases). There are 17 residues in the CDR3. V shed 5 bases and J shed 0 bases, with 17 bases lying between them. The germline CDR1 and CDR2 sequences are SEHNR and FQNEAQ (reference sequence). In nucleotides, the CDR3 is TGTGCCAGCAGCACTACCTTAGCGGCGAGCTCCTACAATGAGCAGTTCTTC. Protein: CASSTTLAASSYNEQFF.

This clone has just a few counts. For the CDR3, the DNA is TGTGCCAGCAGCTCCCGGGACAACTACGAGCAGTACTTC. Protein sequence: CASSSRDNYEQYF. The V and J genes are TRBV7-9 and TRBJ2-7, with D perhaps matching TRBD1 (6 bases). Trimming left V 4 bases short and J 3 bases short, with 10 bases between. The CDR3 is made up of 13 amino acids. Germline loops: CDR1 SEHNR, CDR2 FQNEAQ (reference sequence).

This chain uses TRBV30 with TRBJ1-1; 7 positions match TRBD1. Per germline, CDR1 GTSNPN and CDR2 SVGIG (reference sequence). V lost 2 bases, J lost 7 bases, and 7 bases stayed unmatched. This CDR3 is 13 amino acids long. For the CDR3, the DNA is TGTGCCTGGAGTACAGGGGAGTGGGGTGAAGCTTTCTTT. Translating it yields CAWSTGEWGEAFF.

The genes are TRBV6-5 and TRBJ2-7, with TRBD1 matching over 11 bases. This CDR3 has 15 residues. Trimming took 3 bases from V and 5 from J; bases not matched to a gene: 6. The germline V gene has CDR1 MNHEY and CDR2 SVGAGI. CDR3 protein: CASSYRGQGADEQYF. In nucleotides, the CDR3 is TGTGCCAGCAGTTATCGAGGACAGGGGGCTGACGAGCAGTACTTC.

The V gene is TRBV7-9, the J gene TRBJ2-5; TRBD1 matches 8 bases. The V segment lost 3 bases and the J segment 3 bases; nucleotides outside the gene matches: 6. There are 15 residues in the CDR3. Germline V gene data show CDR1 as SEHNR and CDR2 as FQNEAQ (reference sequence). Here the CDR3 DNA reads TGTGCCAGCAGCTTCTGGACAGGGCTGAAAGAGACCCAGTACTTC. Translated, it gives CASSFWTGLKETQYF.

Comments on this clone: This sample also contains other DNA sequences that code for the same CDR3. The rearrangement joins TRBV6-5 to TRBJ2-7, with 7 bases lining up with TRBD2. The V gene's germline CDR1 is MNHEY and CDR2 SVGAGI. This CDR3 has 15 amino acids. The V and J ends lost 0 bases and 2 bases, in that order; junction bases with no gene match: 4. This CDR3 reads CASSYSGLAAYEQYF. The CDR3, as DNA: TGTGCCAGCAGTTACTCGGGGCTAGCGGCCTACGAGCAGTACTTC.

Note on this clone: Other DNA variants within this sample encode the same CDR3. The chain links TRBV11-2 to TRBJ2-5; D is uncertain. CDR3 size: 13 residues. Germline V gives CDR1 SGHAT, CDR2 FQNNGV. Trimming left V 1 base short and J 5 bases short, with 8 bases between. The CDR3 region is CASSLAARETQYF. CDR3 DNA sequence: TGTGCCAGCAGCTTAGCAGCGAGGGAGACCCAGTACTTC.

The chain uses TRBV19 and TRBJ1-4; D remains unclear. Trimming took 4 bases from V and 0 from J, leaving 12 bases between them. Germline V gene data show CDR1 as LNHDA and CDR2 as SQIVND (reference sequence). This CDR3 contains 16 residues. The CDR3, as DNA: TGTGCCAGTAGTAGCGGAGGGCTACCAACTAATGAAAAACTGTTTTTT. It specifies CASSSGGLPTNEKLFF.